This TCR beta chain was observed in a study of blood T cell repertoires in COVID-19. Generated by immunoSEQ multiplex PCR, the TCRdb table keeps only in-frame clones and is missing some. There are 63,000 or so clones in the sample; 85% to 90% occur only once, and 1.4% lies in the top ten. Trimming cost V 1 base and J 1 base, with 10 bases left between them. This CDR3 has 15 amino acids. CDR1 and CDR2 (germline): MNHEY, SMNVEV (reference sequence). The chain couples TRBV27 to TRBJ1-2; TRBD1 might be the D (6 bases). The sequence was collected from a human donor in a cohort sampled during active COVID-19. Sequencing was carried out using peripheral blood. CDR3 DNA: TGTGCCAGCAGTTTATTGGGGACACTTAACTATGGCTACACCTTC. This gives the protein CASSLLGTLNYGYTF.